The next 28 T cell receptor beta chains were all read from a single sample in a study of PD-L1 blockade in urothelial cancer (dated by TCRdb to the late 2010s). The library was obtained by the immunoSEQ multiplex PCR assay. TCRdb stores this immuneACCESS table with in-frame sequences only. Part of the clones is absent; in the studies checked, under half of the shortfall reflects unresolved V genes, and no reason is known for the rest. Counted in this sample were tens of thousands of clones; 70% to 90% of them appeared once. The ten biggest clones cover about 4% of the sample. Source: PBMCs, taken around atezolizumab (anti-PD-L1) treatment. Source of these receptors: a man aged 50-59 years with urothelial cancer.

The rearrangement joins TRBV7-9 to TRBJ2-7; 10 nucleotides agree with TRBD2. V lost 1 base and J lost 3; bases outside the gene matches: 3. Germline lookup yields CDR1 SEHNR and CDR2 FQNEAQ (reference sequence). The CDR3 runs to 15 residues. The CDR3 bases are TGTGCCAGCAGCTTAGAAGGACTAGCGGACTACGAGCAGTACTTC. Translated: CASSLEGLADYEQYF.

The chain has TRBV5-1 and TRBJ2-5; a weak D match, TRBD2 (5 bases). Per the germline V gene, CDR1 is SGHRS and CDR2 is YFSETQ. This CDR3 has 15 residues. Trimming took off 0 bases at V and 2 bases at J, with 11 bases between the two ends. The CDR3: CASSLGARVQETQYF. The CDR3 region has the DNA TGCGCCAGCAGCTTGGGGGCGCGGGTACAAGAGACCCAGTACTTC.

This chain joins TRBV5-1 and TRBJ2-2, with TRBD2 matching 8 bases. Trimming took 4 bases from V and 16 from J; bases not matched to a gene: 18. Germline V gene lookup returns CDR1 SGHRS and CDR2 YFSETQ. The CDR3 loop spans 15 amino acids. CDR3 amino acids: CASSPEDGGARVQFF. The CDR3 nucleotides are TGCGCCAGCAGCCCGGAAGACGGGGGGGCGAGGGTTCAGTTTTTT.

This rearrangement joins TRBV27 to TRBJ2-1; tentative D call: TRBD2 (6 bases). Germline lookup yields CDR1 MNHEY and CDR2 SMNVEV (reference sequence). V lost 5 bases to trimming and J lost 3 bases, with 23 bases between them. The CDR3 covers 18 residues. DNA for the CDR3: TGTGCCAGCAGTCCCTTCCTCCAAGCGGGCGAATTCTACAATGAGCAGTTCTTC. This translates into CASSPFLQAGEFYNEQFF.

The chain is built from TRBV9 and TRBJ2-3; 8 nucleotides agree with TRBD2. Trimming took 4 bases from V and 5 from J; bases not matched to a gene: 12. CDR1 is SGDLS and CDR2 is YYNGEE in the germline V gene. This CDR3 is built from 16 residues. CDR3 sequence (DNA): TGTGCCAGCAGCCCCCGGGACGGGGGGGCGATAGATACGCAGTATTTT. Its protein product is CASSPRDGGAIDTQYF.

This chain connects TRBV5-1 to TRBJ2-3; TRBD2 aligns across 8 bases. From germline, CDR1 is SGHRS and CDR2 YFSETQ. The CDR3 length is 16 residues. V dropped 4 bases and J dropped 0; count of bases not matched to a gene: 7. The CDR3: CASSTPSGPSTDTQYF. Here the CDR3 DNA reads TGCGCCAGCAGCACCCCTAGCGGGCCTAGCACAGATACGCAGTATTTT.

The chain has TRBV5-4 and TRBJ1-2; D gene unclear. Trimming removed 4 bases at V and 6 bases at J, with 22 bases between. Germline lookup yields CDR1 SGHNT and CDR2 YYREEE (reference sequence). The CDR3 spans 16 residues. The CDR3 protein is CASSPLFGELIDGYTF. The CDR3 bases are TGTGCCAGCAGCCCTCTATTTGGGGAGTTAATTGATGGCTACACCTTC.

This chain's CDR3 is CASRPRKNTEAFF. The CDR3 DNA reads as TGTGCCAGTAGACCGAGGAAGAACACTGAAGCTTTCTTT. The chain couples TRBV19 to TRBJ1-1, with D unresolved. The germline V and J ends were trimmed by 6 bases and 1 base, with 9 bases remaining between them. This CDR3 is 13 amino acids long. CDR1 and CDR2 from the germline V gene are LNHDA and SQIVND (reference sequence).

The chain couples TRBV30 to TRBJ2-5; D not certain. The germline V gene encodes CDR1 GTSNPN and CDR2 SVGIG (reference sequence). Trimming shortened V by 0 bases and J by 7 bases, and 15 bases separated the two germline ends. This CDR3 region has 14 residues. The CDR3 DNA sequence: TGTGCCTGGAGTGTGCTAGGATTATTAGGGACCCAGTACTTC. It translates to CAWSVLGLLGTQYF. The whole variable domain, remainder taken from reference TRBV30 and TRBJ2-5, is SQTIHQWPATLVQPVGSPLSLECTVEGTSNPNLYWYRQAAGRGLQLLFYSVGIGQISSEVPQNLSASRPQDRQFILSSKKLLLSDSGFYLCAWSVLGLLGTQYFGPGTRLLVL.

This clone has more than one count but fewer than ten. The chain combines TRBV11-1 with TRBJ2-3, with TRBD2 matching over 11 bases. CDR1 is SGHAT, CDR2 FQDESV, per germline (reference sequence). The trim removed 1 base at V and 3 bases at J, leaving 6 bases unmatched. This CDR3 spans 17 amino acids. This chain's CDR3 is CASSLGASSGGTDTQYF. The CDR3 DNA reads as TGTGCCAGCAGCTTAGGGGCCTCTAGCGGGGGGACAGATACGCAGTATTTT. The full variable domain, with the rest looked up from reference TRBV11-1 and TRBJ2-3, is EAEVAQSPRYKITEKSQAVAFWCDPISGHATLYWYRQILGQGPELLVQFQDESVVDDSQLPKDRFSAERLKGVDSTLKIQPAELGDSAMYLCASSLGASSGGTDTQYFGPGTRLTVL.

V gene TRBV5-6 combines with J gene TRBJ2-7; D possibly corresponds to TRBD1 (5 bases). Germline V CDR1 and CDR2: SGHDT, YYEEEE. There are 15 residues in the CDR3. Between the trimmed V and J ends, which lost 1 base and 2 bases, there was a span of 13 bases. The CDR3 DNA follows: TGTGCCAGCAGCTTGAAACCGCAGGGCGCCTACGAGCAGTACTTC. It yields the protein CASSLKPQGAYEQYF. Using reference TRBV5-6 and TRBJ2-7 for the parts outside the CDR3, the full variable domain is DAGVTQSPTHLIKTRGQQVTLRCSPKSGHDTVSWYQQALGQGPQFIFQYYEEEERQRGNFPDRFSGHQFPNYSSELNVNALLLGDSALYLCASSLKPQGAYEQYFGPGTRLTVT.

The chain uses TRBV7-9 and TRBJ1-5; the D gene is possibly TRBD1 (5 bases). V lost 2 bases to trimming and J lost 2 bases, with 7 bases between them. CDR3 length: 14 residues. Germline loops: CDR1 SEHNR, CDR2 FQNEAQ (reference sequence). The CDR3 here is CASSLQGGNQPQHF. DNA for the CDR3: TGTGCCAGCAGCTTACAGGGCGGCAATCAGCCCCAGCATTTT.

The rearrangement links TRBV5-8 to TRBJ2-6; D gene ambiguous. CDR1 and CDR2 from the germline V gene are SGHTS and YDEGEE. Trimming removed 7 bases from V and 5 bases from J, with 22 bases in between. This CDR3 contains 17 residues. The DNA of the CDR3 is TGTGCCAGCCAGGTCCCTCATCCACAAAGTCGGGCCAACGTCCTGACTTTC. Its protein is CASQVPHPQSRANVLTF.

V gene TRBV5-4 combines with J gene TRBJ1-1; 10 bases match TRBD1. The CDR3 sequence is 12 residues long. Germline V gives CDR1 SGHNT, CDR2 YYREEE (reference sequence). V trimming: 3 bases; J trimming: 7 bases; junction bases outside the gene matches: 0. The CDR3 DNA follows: TGTGCCAGCAGCTGGGACAGGGGTGAAGCTTTCTTT. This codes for CASSWDRGEAFF.

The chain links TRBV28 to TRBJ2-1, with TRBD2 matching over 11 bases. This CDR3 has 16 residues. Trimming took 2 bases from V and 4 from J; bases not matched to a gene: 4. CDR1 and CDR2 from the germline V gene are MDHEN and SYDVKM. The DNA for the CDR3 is TGTGCCAGCAGTTTAGCCACTAGCGGGAGATACAATGAGCAGTTCTTC. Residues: CASSLATSGRYNEQFF.

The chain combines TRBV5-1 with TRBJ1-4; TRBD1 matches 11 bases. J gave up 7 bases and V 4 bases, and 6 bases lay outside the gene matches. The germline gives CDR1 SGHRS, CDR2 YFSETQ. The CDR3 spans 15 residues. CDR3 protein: CASSPDRGRSEKLFF. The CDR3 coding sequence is TGCGCCAGCAGCCCGGACAGGGGGCGGAGTGAAAAACTGTTTTTT.

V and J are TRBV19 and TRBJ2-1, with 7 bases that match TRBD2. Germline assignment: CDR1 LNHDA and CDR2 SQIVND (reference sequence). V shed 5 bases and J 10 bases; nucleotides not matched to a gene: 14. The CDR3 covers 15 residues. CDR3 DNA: TGTGCCAGTAGTCCGGAGGGACTACTGGGCCGGGAGCAGTTCTTC. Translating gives CASSPEGLLGREQFF. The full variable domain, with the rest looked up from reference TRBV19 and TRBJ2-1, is DGGITQSPKYLFRKEGQNVTLSCEQNLNHDAMYWYRQDPGQGLRLIYYSQIVNDFQKGDIAEGYSVSREKKESFPLTVTSAQKNPTAFYLCASSPEGLLGREQFFGPGTRLTVL.

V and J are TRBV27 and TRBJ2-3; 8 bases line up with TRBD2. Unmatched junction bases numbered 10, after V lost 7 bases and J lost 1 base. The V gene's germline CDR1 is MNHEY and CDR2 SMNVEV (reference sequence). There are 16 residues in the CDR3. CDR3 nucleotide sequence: TGTGCCAGCATTCCACCTTTAGCGGGACGCACAGATACGCAGTATTTT. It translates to CASIPPLAGRTDTQYF.

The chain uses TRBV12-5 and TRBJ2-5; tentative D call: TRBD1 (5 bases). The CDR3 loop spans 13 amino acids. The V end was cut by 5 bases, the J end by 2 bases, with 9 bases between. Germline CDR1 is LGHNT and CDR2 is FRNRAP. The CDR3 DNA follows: TGTGCTAGTGGTGATGACAGACAAGAGACCCAGTACTTC. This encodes CASGDDRQETQYF.

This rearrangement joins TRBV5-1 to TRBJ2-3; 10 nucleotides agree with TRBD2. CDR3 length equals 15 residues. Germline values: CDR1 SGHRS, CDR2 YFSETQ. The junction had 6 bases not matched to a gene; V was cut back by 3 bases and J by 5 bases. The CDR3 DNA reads TGCGCCAGCAGCTCTGAAAGCGGGGGGGGAGATACGCAGTATTTT. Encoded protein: CASSSESGGGDTQYF.

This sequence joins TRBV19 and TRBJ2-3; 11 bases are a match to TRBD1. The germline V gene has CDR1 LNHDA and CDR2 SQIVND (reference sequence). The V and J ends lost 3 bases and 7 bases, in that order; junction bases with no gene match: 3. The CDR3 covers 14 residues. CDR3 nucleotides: TGTGCCAGTAGTATGGGACAGGGGGTAAATACGCAGTATTTT. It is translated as CASSMGQGVNTQYF.

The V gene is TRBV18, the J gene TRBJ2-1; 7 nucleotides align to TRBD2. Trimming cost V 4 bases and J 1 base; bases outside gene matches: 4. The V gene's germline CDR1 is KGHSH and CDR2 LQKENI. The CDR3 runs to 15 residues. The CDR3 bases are TGTGCCAGCTCACGTCGGGAGGAATCCTACAATGAGCAGTTCTTC. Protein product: CASSRREESYNEQFF.

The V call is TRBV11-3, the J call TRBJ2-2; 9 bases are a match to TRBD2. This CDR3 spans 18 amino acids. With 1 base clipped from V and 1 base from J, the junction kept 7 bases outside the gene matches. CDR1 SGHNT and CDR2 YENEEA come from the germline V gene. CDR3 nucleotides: TGTGCCAGCAGCTTAGGGGTAGCGGGGGCCTGGAACACCGGGGAGCTGTTTTTT. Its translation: CASSLGVAGAWNTGELFF.

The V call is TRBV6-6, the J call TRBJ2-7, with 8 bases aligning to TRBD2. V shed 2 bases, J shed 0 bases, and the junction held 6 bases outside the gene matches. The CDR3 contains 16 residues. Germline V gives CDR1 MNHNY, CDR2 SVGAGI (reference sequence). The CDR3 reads CASSYGAGLASYEQYF. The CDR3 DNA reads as TGTGCCAGCAGTTACGGTGCCGGACTAGCCTCCTACGAGCAGTACTTC.

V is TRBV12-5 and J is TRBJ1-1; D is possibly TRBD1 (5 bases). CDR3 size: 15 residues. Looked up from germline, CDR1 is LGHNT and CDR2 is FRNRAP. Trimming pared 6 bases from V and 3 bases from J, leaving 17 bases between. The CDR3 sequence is CASGPAGFWDTEAFF. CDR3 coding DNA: TGTGCTAGTGGCCCGGCAGGGTTCTGGGACACTGAAGCTTTCTTT.

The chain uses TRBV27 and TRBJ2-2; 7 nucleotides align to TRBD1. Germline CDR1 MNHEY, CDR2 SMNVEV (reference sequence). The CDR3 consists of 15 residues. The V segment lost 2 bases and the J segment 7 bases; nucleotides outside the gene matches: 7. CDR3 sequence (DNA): TGTGCCAGCAGTTTAACGCCGACAGGGCACGGGGAGCTGTTTTTT. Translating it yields CASSLTPTGHGELFF.

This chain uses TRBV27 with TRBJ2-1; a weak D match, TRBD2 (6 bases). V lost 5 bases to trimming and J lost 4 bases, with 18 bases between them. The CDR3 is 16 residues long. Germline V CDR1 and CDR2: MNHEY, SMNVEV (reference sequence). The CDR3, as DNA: TGTGCCAGCAGTACCGGGACGGGCGGGGCTTACAATGAGCAGTTCTTC. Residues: CASSTGTGGAYNEQFF.

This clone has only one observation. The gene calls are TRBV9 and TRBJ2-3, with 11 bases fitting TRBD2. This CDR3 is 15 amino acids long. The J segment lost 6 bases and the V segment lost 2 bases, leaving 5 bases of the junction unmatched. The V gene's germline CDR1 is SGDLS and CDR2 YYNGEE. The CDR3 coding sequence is TGTGCCAGCAGCGTTATAGCGGGGGGGCTCGATACGCAGTATTTT. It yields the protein CASSVIAGGLDTQYF. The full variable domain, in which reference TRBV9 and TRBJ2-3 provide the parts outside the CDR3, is DSGVTQTPKHLITATGQRVTLRCSPRSGDLSVYWYQQSLDQGLQFLIQYYNGEERAKGNILERFSAQQFPDLHSELNLSSLELGDSALYFCASSVIAGGLDTQYFGPGTRLTVL.